This T cell receptor beta chain was recorded in a study of cytomegalovirus exposure and HLA in healthy donors. The count of this clone is one. Its antigen is unidentified. Overall study findings and caveats: After further analysis at a later stage, 17,000 or so TCR beta sequences were associated with HLA alleles at 0.05 false discovery rate.

The primer mix had 60 Vbeta and 13 Jbeta primers. Some clones are missing from TCRdb's copy, which holds only in-frame ones; the method was immunoSEQ multiplex PCR. The table lists over 150,000 clones, roughly 84% of them singletons. Germline values: CDR1 MDHEN, CDR2 SYDVKM. The CDR3 sequence is 16 residues long. V gave up 3 bases and J gave up 6 bases; unmatched junction bases: 10. The sample was PBMCs. The rearrangement uses TRBV28 and TRBJ1-3; 8 positions agree with TRBD1. The sequence came from a girl aged 2 to 9 in good health and CMV-seropositive. CDR3 sequence: CASSFLDRARENTIYF. The CDR3 DNA reads as TGTGCCAGCAGTTTCCTGGACAGGGCGCGGGAAAACACCATATATTTT.